This T cell receptor beta chain was captured in a study of tissue T cells after allogeneic stem cell transplantation. Stated time point: mouse harvest day 7 after allogeneic transplant. Each mouse received 10^7 T-cell-depleted marrow cells plus 10^6 splenic CD5+ T cells by tail vein. Here immunoSEQ multiplex PCR was the method, and the copy in TCRdb shows in-frame clones only, minus some. The table includes roughly 7,700 clones, 40% to 55% detected once. Concerning this clone itself: Gene names follow the mouse nomenclature. The read stops 1 residue short of the end of the CDR3; the missing end is completed from the germline J gene.

The germline V gene encodes CDR1 SGHSA and CDR2 FRNQAP. CDR3 length equals 13 residues. The V end was cut by 0 bases, the J end by 5 bases, with 6 bases between. The material sequenced was skin. This sequence was found in a female BALB/c mouse given C57BL/6 T cells with graft-versus-host disease after an allogeneic hematopoietic cell transplant. The V gene is TRBV16, the J gene TRBJ2-5, with a tentative D call TRBD1 (5 bases). The CDR3 reads CASSLDRGDTQYF. The covered CDR3 bases are TGTGCAAGCAGCTTAGATAGGGGAGACACCCAGTAC. The complete variable domain, with remaining parts taken from reference TRBV16 and TRBJ2-5, reads NAGVIQTPRHKVTGKGQEATLWCEPISGHSAVFWYRQTIVQGLEFLTYFRNQAPIDDSGMPKERFSAQMPNQSHSTLKIQSTQPQDSAVYLCASSLDRGDTQYFGPGTRLLVL.